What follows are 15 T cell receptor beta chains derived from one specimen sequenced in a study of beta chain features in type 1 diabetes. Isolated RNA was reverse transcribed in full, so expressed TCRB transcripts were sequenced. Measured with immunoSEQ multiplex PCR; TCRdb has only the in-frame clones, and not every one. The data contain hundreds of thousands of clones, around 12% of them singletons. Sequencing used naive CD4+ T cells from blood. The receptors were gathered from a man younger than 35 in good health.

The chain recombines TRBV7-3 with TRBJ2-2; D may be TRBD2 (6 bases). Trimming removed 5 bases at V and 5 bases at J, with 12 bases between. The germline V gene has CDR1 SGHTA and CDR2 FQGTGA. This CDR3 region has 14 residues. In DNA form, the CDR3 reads TGTGCCAGCAGCCGCGCAGGGAGGACCGGGGAGCTGTTTTTT. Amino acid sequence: CASSRAGRTGELFF.

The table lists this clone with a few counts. The CDR3 is CASSQDGLRGIYEQYF. The CDR3 nucleotides read TGTGCCAGCAGCCAAGATGGACTACGGGGTATATACGAGCAGTACTTC. V gene TRBV4-2 combines with J gene TRBJ2-7, with a weak D call TRBD2 (6 bases). The V gene lost 0 bases and the J gene lost 4 bases, with 16 bases spanning the gap. The CDR3 totals 16 residues. Germline CDR1 reads LGHNA; CDR2 reads YNFKEQ.

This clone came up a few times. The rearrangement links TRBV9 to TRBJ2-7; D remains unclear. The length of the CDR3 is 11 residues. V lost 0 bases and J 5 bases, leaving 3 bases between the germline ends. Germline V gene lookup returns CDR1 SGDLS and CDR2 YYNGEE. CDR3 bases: TGTGCCAGCAGCGTAGGGCACGAGCAGTACTTC. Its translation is CASSVGHEQYF.

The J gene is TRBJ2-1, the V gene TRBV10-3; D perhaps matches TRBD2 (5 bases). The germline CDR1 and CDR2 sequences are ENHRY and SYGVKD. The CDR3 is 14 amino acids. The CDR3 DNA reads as TGTGCTCTCTCGCGGGCCCGCGATTACAATGAGCAGTTCTTC. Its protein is CALSRARDYNEQFF.

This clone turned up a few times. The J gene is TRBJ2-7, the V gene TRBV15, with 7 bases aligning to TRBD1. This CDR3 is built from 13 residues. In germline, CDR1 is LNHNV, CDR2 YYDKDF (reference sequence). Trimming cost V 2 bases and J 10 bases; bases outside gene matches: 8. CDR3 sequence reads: CATSRQGDSHQYF. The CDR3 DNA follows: TGTGCCACCAGCAGACAGGGGGATTCCCACCAGTACTTC.

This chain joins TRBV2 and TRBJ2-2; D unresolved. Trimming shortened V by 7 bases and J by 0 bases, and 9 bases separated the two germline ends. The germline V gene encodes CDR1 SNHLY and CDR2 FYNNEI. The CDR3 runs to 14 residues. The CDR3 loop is CASKGGSNTGELFF. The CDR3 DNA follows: TGTGCCAGCAAAGGCGGCTCGAACACCGGGGAGCTGTTTTTT.

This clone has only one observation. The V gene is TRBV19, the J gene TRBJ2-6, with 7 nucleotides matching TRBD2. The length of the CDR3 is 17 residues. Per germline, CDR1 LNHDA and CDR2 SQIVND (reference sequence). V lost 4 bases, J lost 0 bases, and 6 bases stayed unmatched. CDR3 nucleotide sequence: TGTGCCAGTAGTAAGCGGGGCACCAACTCTGGGGCCAACGTCCTGACTTTC. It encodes CASSKRGTNSGANVLTF.

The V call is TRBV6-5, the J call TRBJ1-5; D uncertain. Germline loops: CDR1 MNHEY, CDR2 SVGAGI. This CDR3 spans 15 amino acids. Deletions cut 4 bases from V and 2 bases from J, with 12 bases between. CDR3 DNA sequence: TGTGCCAGCAGTTCGGCGGGTGTAGGCAATCAGCCCCAGCATTTT. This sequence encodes CASSSAGVGNQPQHF.

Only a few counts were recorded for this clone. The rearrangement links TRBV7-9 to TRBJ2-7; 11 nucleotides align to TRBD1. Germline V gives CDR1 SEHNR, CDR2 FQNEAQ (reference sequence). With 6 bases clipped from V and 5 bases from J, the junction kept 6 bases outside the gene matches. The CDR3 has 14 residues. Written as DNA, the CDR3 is TGTGCCAGCAGTCTGGACAGGGGGCAAGACGAGCAGTACTTC. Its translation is CASSLDRGQDEQYF.

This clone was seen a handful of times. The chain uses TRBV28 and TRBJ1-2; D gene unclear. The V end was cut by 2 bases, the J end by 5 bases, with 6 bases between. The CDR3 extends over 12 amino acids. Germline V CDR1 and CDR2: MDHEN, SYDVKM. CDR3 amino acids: CASSLQQYGYTF. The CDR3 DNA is TGTGCCAGCAGTTTACAACAGTATGGCTACACCTTC.

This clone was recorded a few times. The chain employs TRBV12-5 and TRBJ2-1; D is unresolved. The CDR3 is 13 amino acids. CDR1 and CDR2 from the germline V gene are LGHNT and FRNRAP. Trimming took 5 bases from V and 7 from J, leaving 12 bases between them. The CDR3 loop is CASGPRGANEQFF. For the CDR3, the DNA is TGTGCTAGTGGTCCCCGCGGCGCGAATGAGCAGTTCTTC.

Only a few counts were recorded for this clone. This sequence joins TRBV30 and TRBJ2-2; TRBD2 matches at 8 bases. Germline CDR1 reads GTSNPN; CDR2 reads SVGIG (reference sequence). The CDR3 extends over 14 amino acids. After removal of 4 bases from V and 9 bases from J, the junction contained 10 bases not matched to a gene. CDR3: CAWNPGGGLRELFF. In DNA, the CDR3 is TGTGCCTGGAATCCGGGGGGGGGCTTGCGGGAGCTGTTTTTT.

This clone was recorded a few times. The CDR3 reads CASSLGGRGVQETQYF. In DNA form, the CDR3 reads TGCGCCAGCAGCTTGGGCGGCAGGGGGGTCCAAGAGACCCAGTACTTC. This chain uses TRBV5-1 with TRBJ2-5, with D possibly TRBD1 on 7 matching bases. CDR3 size: 16 residues. Looked up from germline, CDR1 is SGHRS and CDR2 is YFSETQ. V lost 0 bases to trimming and J lost 1 base, with 13 bases between them.

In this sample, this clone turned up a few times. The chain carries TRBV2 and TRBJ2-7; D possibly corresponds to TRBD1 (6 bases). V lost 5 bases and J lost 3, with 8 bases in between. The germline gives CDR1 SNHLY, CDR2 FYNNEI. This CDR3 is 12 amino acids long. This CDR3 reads CASSLDSYEQYF. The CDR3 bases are TGTGCCAGCAGTCTGGACAGCTACGAGCAGTACTTC. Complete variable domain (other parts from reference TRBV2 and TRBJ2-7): EPEVTQTPSHQVTQMGQEVILRCVPISNHLYFYWYRQILGQKVEFLVSFYNNEISEKSEIFDDQFSVERPDGSNFTLKIRSTKLEDSAMYFCASSLDSYEQYFGPGTRLTVT.

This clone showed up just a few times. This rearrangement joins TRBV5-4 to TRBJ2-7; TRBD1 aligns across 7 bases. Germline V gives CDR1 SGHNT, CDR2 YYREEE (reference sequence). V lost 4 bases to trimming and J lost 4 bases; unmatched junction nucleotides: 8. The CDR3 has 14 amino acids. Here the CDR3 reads CASSPRTGQYEQYF. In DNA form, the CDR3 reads TGTGCCAGCAGCCCCAGGACAGGCCAATACGAGCAGTACTTC.